The sequence of this T cell receptor beta chain was determined in a study of response to subunit inactivated influenza vaccine. General observations from the study: The authors put forward the suggestion that each seasonal influenza vaccination may bring in only a limited number of new T cells.

TCRdb processed the RT-PCR reads anew with MiXCR; each CDR3 protein has one entry. The sample has about 650,000 distinct CDR3 sequences; 15% to 19% are singletons. Concerning this clonotype: Its antigen is currently unknown.

J was trimmed by 6 bases and V by 3 bases; bases with no gene match: 5. This CDR3 region has 14 residues. Germline loops: CDR1 KGHSY, CDR2 FQNENV. The clonotype was recovered from a man aged 45-65 years who received an inactivated influenza vaccine. The chain joins TRBV16 to TRBJ1-1, with 9 bases matching TRBD1. Material: PBMCs from blood, obtained about 12 days after vaccination. CDR3 amino acids: CASSQLGTGSEAFF. In DNA, the CDR3 is TGTGCCAGCAGCCAGCTCGGGACAGGGTCTGAAGCTTTCTTT.